This T cell receptor (beta chain) was observed in a study of cytomegalovirus exposure and HLA in healthy donors. General observations from the study: Most TCR sequences were uncommon, yet certain public TCRs appeared in many donors. The study designated roughly 150 TCR beta chains cytomegalovirus-associated.

Amplification used 60 Vbeta primers and 13 Jbeta primers. Method: immunoSEQ multiplex PCR; TCRdb's copy keeps in-frame clones and lacks some. The profile shows about 190,000 clones, roughly 81% of them singletons. Only one count was recorded for this clone. Its antigen is currently unknown. The germline gene is not matched at one end of the junction; a read error may be the cause. From germline, CDR1 is SGHKS and CDR2 YYEKEE (reference sequence). The CDR3 has 15 residues. The V and J genes are TRBV5-5 and TRBJ1-3, with D perhaps matching TRBD1 (6 bases). The source of this sequence is a woman aged 25 to 45 in good health and CMV-seropositive. Input material: PBMCs. The CDR3 DNA sequence: TGTGCCAGCACCTTGGACGGGACATTCGGAAACACCATATATTTT. Its translation is CASTLDGTFGNTIYF.